This entry concerns a single T cell receptor (beta chain). Its matching antigen is unknown. The record originates from a study of T cell responses to AZD1222 COVID-19 vaccine. Profiling relied on immunoSEQ multiplex PCR, and the TCRdb table lists in-frame clones only, not all of them. The sample lists approximately 80,000 clones, roughly 85% seen once, with about 12% in the top ten. Findings and limits, study-wide: Regions left unmutated in variants are reportedly the target of nearly half of spike-specific TCRs. Possibly, clonal diversity was underestimated; donors were largely white British and included more females. In all cases, repertoires were sampled only after the peak T cell response. Baseline testing showed seropositivity in only 6 or 7 AZD1222 recipients.

The CDR3 loop spans 15 amino acids. Germline V CDR1 and CDR2: MNHEY, SVGAGI. V was pared by 5 bases and J by 5 bases, with 18 bases between. The sample consisted of peripheral blood, taken 28 days after the second AZD1222 dose. The sequence came from an adult who received the AZD1222 COVID-19 vaccine. V gene TRBV6-5 combines with J gene TRBJ1-2, with D tentatively TRBD1 (6 bases). Here the CDR3 DNA reads TGTGCCAGCAGTCCCCAGATCGGACAGAGTTATGGCTACACCTTC. It encodes CASSPQIGQSYGYTF.